The clone carrying this TCR beta chain was counted only a few times. This may stem from a read error, because a much larger clone lies one nucleotide away. TCRdb re-analyzed the PCR reads through MiXCR. The sample has approximately 84,000 clones, about 16% seen once. The source of the sample is a study of metastatic and nonmetastatic thyroid tumors. Among the patients, none had received any treatment before thyroid surgery. CDR1 is MNHEY and CDR2 is SVGEGT in the germline V gene. CDR3 length: 10 amino acids. The rearrangement links TRBV6-2 or TRBV6-3 to TRBJ2-5, with D possibly TRBD2 on 5 matching bases. The sequence came from a female donor with papillary thyroid cancer or a benign thyroid nodule (not recorded which). Some clones in this sample may be carry-over from other donors' samples. The specimen was blood. In DNA, the CDR3 is TGTGCCAGCGGATGGGAGACACAGTACTTC. This encodes CASGWETQYF.